This entry describes one TCR beta chain. Antigen: not known. The use of a sample-barcoded 5' primer and a J-beta primer mix characterized a second PCR of roughly 6 to 11 cycles. TCRdb recomputed calls from the 5' RACE reads with MiXCR, one row per CDR3 protein. The table has over a million distinct CDR3 sequences, 40% to 50% seen once. This sample stems from a study of blood T cells in healthy people across ages. Study results and caveats: As age increased, TCR beta diversity per million T cells fell in a roughly linear fashion.

V lost 10 bases and J 2 bases, leaving 11 bases between the germline ends. This CDR3 has 12 amino acids. CDR1 and CDR2 from the germline V gene are WSHSY and SAAADI. No fewer than 5.5 micrograms of total RNA were isolated from every sample. V usage is TRBV10-2 and J usage is TRBJ1-2; D is uncertain. The sequence was collected from a woman aged 55 to 70 in good health. The sample taken for sequencing was blood. Here the CDR3 reads CATQDGNYGYTF. For the CDR3, the DNA is TGCGCCACCCAGGACGGAAACTATGGCTACACCTTC.